A single sample is the source of the 7 T cell receptor beta chains below, sequenced in a study of CD4+ T cells in melanoma. Some clones are missing from TCRdb's copy, which holds only in-frame ones; the method was immunoSEQ multiplex PCR. The data contain some 13,000 clones, 60% to 85% of them singletons. Input material: cells from a culture (not recorded whether cultured in vitro). Receptors were obtained from a human donor with melanoma.

This chain connects TRBV19 to TRBJ1-2; D is possibly TRBD1 (5 bases). The CDR3 has 16 amino acids. Germline V gene lookup returns CDR1 LNHDA and CDR2 SQIVND (reference sequence). V shed 3 bases and J shed 2 bases, with 16 bases lying between them. The CDR3 region has the DNA TGTGCCAGTAGTATGGTCACAGGCAGTCGGAACTATGGCTACACCTTC. This translates into CASSMVTGSRNYGYTF.

This clone has a handful of counts. The V call is TRBV10-1, the J call TRBJ2-5; 9 bases fit TRBD1. After removal of 4 bases from V and 4 bases from J, the junction contained 7 bases not matched to a gene. The germline gives CDR1 WNHNN, CDR2 SYGVQD (reference sequence). CDR3 length: 15 amino acids. The chain's CDR3 is CASSASTGGGETQYF. Written as DNA, the CDR3 is TGCGCCAGCAGTGCCTCGACAGGGGGGGGAGAGACCCAGTACTTC.

This sequence joins TRBV4-2 and TRBJ1-1; 7 nucleotides line up with TRBD1. V lost 4 bases to trimming and J lost 5 bases; unmatched junction nucleotides: 13. The CDR3 extends over 16 amino acids. Germline-derived CDR1 and CDR2 are LGHNA and YNFKEQ. The CDR3 DNA follows: TGTGCCAGCAGCCGAGACAGGGAAGGTTCGCGTACTGAAGCTTTCTTT. It specifies CASSRDREGSRTEAFF.

The V call is TRBV5-1, the J call TRBJ2-7; 7 nucleotides agree with TRBD2. The germline V gene has CDR1 SGHRS and CDR2 YFSETQ. The CDR3 covers 14 residues. J gave up 1 base and V 2 bases, and 3 bases lay outside the gene matches. The DNA for the CDR3 is TGCGCCAGCAGCTTCGGGGGGTTGTCCTACGAGCAGTACTTC. This codes for CASSFGGLSYEQYF. The full variable domain, its missing parts supplied by reference TRBV5-1 and TRBJ2-7, is KAGVTQTPRYLIKTRGQQVTLSCSPISGHRSVSWYQQTPGQGLQFLFEYFSETQRNKGNFPGRFSGRQFSNSRSEMNVSTLELGDSALYLCASSFGGLSYEQYFGPGTRLTVT.

As regards this clone: An end of the junction differs from the germline gene, which may be a read error. The genes are TRBV29-1 and TRBJ2-3; perhaps TRBD2 as D (6 bases). The CDR3 covers 13 residues. Germline-derived CDR1 and CDR2 are SQVTM and ANQGSEA. The CDR3 reads CSGDSGGTDTQYF. CDR3 in DNA: TGCAGCGGGGATAGCGGCGGCACGGATACGCAGTATTTT.

The rearrangement uses TRBV7-9 and TRBJ1-2; 7 nucleotides match TRBD1. In germline, CDR1 is SEHNR, CDR2 FQNEAQ (reference sequence). After removal of 5 bases from V and 3 bases from J, the junction contained 15 bases not matched to a gene. This CDR3 contains 17 residues. The CDR3, as DNA: TGTGCCAGCAGCCGCAGTTTTACCCACAGGGGACACTATGGCTACACCTTC. This sequence encodes CASSRSFTHRGHYGYTF.

The chain employs TRBV2 and TRBJ1-1; D is unclear. Germline CDR1 and CDR2: SNHLY and FYNNEI. The CDR3 spans 13 residues. Trimming shortened V by 7 bases and J by 1 base, and 10 bases separated the two germline ends. The CDR3 is CASKGQANTEAFF. The CDR3 nucleotides read TGTGCCAGCAAAGGCCAGGCGAACACTGAAGCTTTCTTT.